The rows below give T cell receptor beta chains drawn from one sample of a study of blood T cell repertoires in COVID-19. TCRdb's copy holds only in-frame clones and misses some; the assay was immunoSEQ multiplex PCR. Among approximately 230,000 clones listed, more than 85% were seen once. Sequencing was done on a sample of PBMCs or T cells enriched from blood (not recorded which). The receptors here all came from a woman in her 30s who had recovered from COVID-19. CDR3s include the opening cysteine and the closing phenylalanine or tryptophan. D genes are given only for firm matches. Clone size, where shown, is once, few, many, or a class for clones that have expanded.

d_gene	j_gene	abundance	v_gene	CDR3aa	CDR3nt
.	TRBJ1-5	.	TRBV27	CASSLLGPAPQHF	TGTGCCAGCAGCCTACTAGGACCCGCGCCCCAGCATTTT
.	TRBJ2-5	.	TRBV7-8	CASSLAPRGTAEETQYF	TGTGCCAGCAGCTTAGCACCTCGGGGGACAGCCGAAGAGACCCAGTACTTC
TRBD1	TRBJ1-4	.	TRBV7-2	CASSLDSTGVNEKLFF	TGTGCCAGCAGCTTAGATAGCACAGGGGTAAATGAAAAACTGTTTTTT
TRBD1	TRBJ1-3	.	TRBV28	CASSPDRETGNTIYF	TGTGCCAGCAGTCCGGACAGGGAGACGGGAAACACCATATATTTT
.	TRBJ1-1	.	TRBV4-3	CASSQGQAEAFF	TGCGCCAGCAGCCAAGGGCAGGCTGAAGCTTTCTTT
TRBD2	TRBJ2-1	.	TRBV29-1	CSVVRTSGYSSYNEQFF	TGCAGCGTTGTCAGGACTAGCGGTTACAGCTCCTACAATGAGCAGTTCTTC
TRBD2	TRBJ2-3	.	TRBV19	CASSKIAGGGTQYF	TGTGCCAGTAGTAAGATAGCGGGAGGAGGGACGCAGTATTTT
.	TRBJ2-2	.	TRBV19	CASRNTGELFF	TGTGCCAGCCGGAACACCGGGGAGCTGTTTTTT
.	TRBJ2-1	.	TRBV4-1	CASSLLTSNEQFF	TGCGCCAGCAGCCTCCTGACTAGCAATGAGCAGTTCTTC
TRBD1	TRBJ2-2	.	TRBV10-3	CAISDPGTGGPGELFF	TGTGCCATCAGTGATCCCGGGACAGGGGGTCCCGGGGAGCTGTTTTTT
.	TRBJ1-1	few	TRBV29-1	CSGLDRKNTEAFF	TGCAGCGGTTTGGACAGAAAGAACACTGAAGCTTTCTTT